This T cell receptor (beta chain) comes out of a study of Graves' ophthalmopathy and Graves' hyperthyroidism. About the study: Sampling took place at initial diagnosis, with peripheral blood obtained before any treatment. Study outcomes and limitations: Ophthalmopathy progression was predicted with 70.59% sensitivity and approximately 72% specificity.

This clonotype occurred many times. Its antigen is not known. The length of the CDR3 is 15 residues. Germline loops: CDR1 LNHDA, CDR2 SQIVND (reference sequence). V was trimmed by 6 bases and J by 3 bases, leaving 17 bases between them. RNA transcripts were the template, and TCR beta CDR3 regions were amplified from them. An opening RT-PCR round employed HTBI primers and preceded a second-round multiplex PCR. TCRdb analysed the multiplex PCR reads with MiXCR anew, one entry per CDR3 protein. The sample contains around 470,000 distinct CDR3 sequences, around 14% of which appear only once. The chain joins TRBV19 to TRBJ1-1; D possibly corresponds to TRBD1 (6 bases). This receptor was identified in a woman aged 30 to 39 with Graves' ophthalmopathy. The material sequenced was blood. This CDR3 reads CASRGHRAGDTEAFF. Written as DNA, the CDR3 is TGTGCCAGTAGGGGACACAGGGCTGGGGACACTGAAGCTTTCTTT.